This T cell receptor (beta chain) was profiled in a study of metastatic and nonmetastatic thyroid tumors. About the study: Peripheral blood and tumor or nodule samples from malignant and benign thyroid patients were compared.

Study-level findings and limits: Significantly higher TCR beta diversity was reportedly seen in malignant thyroid tumors than benign nodules, in blood and tumor.

There were no patients who had received any treatment before thyroid surgery. Authors' data handling: Built for papillary thyroid cancer, a distant-metastasis classifier drew on CDR3 differences across clinicopathological groups. TCRdb reassembled clones from the PCR reads with MiXCR. These V and J calls derive from TCRdb rather than the authors' analysis. The table lists roughly 16,000 clones, about 28% of them singletons. This clone is judged medium-sized. Its antigen is currently unknown. The CDR3 is 14 amino acids. The V gene's germline CDR1 is MNHNS and CDR2 SASEGT. Trimming took 7 bases from V and 1 from J, leaving 11 bases between them.

This TCR came from a female donor with papillary thyroid cancer or a benign thyroid nodule (not recorded which). Some clones in this sample may be carry-over from other donors' samples. The chain is built from TRBV6-1 and TRBJ1-5; TRBD1 might be the D (5 bases). The sequencing sample was made of blood. The CDR3 region has the DNA TGTGCCAGCACCGTCGGGGACAGCAATCAGCCCCAGCATTTT. Residues: CASTVGDSNQPQHF.